This T cell receptor beta chain was found in a study of post-analysis software for immune sequencing data (dated by TCRdb to between 2015 and 2017). Background on the whole study: Disease courses on record covered relapsing-remitting, secondary progressive and progressive-relapsing multiple sclerosis, though some patients had no subtype annotation. Patient repertoires were compared against ten to twelve previously published healthy control repertoires from donors aged about 6 to 25 years. A subset of samples was prepared in parallel using single-end sample barcoding, then pooled and co-amplified after Illumina adapter ligation. General study outcomes and caveats: Four or five TRBV segments, including TRBV5-6, TRBV5-1 and TRBV20-1, were significantly more frequent in patients than controls. The control group was slightly older than the multiple sclerosis patient group. Multiple sclerosis patients had significantly lower normalized Chao1 diversity than controls, a result that suggests substantial peripheral T-cell clonal expansion. Strong co-clustering of samples prepared in the same batch was shown by direct clustering with F measure, prompting a batch-effect correction.

TCR beta repertoires were profiled from peripheral blood of approximately 13 young patients with multiple sclerosis to demonstrate the VDJtools post-analysis software. The multiple sclerosis patients were children and adolescents ranging in age from 6 to 15 years. The library was prepared using PCR. Sequencing took place on an Illumina HiSeq 2500. To reduce PCR and sequencing biases, unique molecular identifiers were built into the TCR beta cDNA libraries. Every 1 to 10 million input T cells yielded roughly 500,000 cDNA molecules, meaning each molecule approximated one T cell. The patient libraries were prepared and sequenced using the same protocol as the earlier healthy control dataset. Samples belonging to the same batch were prepared together, multiplexed and sequenced on a shared HiSeq lane. The original pipeline was this. Raw barcoded reads were processed with MIGEC, discarding single-read molecular identifier groups before consensus assembly and CDR3 extraction. VDJtools was used for post-analysis of the clonotype tables, and diversity was normalized by down-sampling every dataset to the size of the smallest sample. Repertoire overlap clustering matched CDR3 amino acid but not nucleotide sequences to correct batch-related cross-sample contamination. Using fastp trimming at Q25 and MiXCR clonotype assembly, TCRdb reanalyzed the public sequencing data and kept in-frame beta chains. All rows with the same CDR3 protein become a single entry with the most common DNA and genes. TCRdb assigned the V and J calls; the authors' analysis was not used. This sample is represented by about 820,000 distinct CDR3 sequences; 53% of them were singletons. Approximately 4.4% of the sample is taken by the ten largest.

Inclusive of the bounding cysteine and phenylalanine, the CDR3 is 14 residues long. Kept here is only the CDR3 DNA, which spans 42 bases and is read in frame from base 1. CDR1 and CDR2 (MNHEY, SVGAGI) derive from the germline V gene. V ends up 2 bases short and J 5 bases short, with an unmatched junction base count of 1. In the case of this clonotype: Its recognized antigen is unknown. Nothing much larger sits one base from this clone, and base qualities are not available.

The sample was blood. The rearrangement joined TRBV6-5 to TRBJ2-7, with TRBD1 identical over 12 junction bases. The receptor was derived from a girl aged 10 to 17 with multiple sclerosis. CDR3 region: CASSYRDRGHEQYF. The bases read TGTGCCAGCAGTTACCGGGACAGGGGGCACGAGCAGTACTTC.